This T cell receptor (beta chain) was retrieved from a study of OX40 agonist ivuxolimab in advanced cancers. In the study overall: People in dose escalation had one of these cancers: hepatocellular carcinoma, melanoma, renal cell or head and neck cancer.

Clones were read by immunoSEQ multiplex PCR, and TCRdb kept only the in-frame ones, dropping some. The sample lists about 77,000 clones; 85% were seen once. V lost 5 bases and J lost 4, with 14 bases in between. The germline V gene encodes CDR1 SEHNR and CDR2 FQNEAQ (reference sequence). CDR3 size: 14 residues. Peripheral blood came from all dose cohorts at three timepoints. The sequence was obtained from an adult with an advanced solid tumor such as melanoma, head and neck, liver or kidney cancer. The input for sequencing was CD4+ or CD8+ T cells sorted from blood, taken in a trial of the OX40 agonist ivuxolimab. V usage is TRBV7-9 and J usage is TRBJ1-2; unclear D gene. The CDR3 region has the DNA TGTGCCAGCAGCCACGGACGTACCTTCTATGGCTACACCTTC. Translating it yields CASSHGRTFYGYTF.